This TCR beta chain was captured in a study of CXCR3-negative and CXCR3-positive naive CD8 T cells (dated by TCRdb to between 2018 and 2020). Regarding the research as a whole: About 135 million TRB reads were obtained in total, roughly 1.5 +/- 0.3 million reads per library. The diversity and physicochemical repertoire analyses included 11 donors pooled from two independent experiments. For the TRBV-TRBJ cluster analysis, the naive subsets came from 5 or 6 donors, while the memory cells came from 3 donors. Study-wide conclusions, independent of this receptor: CXCR3 expression partially decreased after cryopreservation, so most assays used freshly isolated PBMCs. TRBV-TRBJ usage was similar between naive CXCR3-negative and CXCR3-positive cells from the same donor, while memory cells showed distinct patterns. Compared with CXCR3-negative naive cells, CXCR3-positive naive cells had TRB CDR3s with higher hydrophobicity (lower Kidera factor 4), lower energy, and higher strength and volume indices. Repertoire diversity was comparably high in both naive subsets but much lower in memory CD8+ T cells. Because surface CD5, which is linked to self-reactivity in mice, was comparable between the naive subsets, TCR interaction strength was also inferred from TRB CDR3 physicochemical properties.

Details on this clonotype: What antigen it recognizes has not been identified.

Each CD8+ T cell subset was flow-sorted in triplicate, and a few hundred thousand cells per subset were placed directly into RLT lysis buffer. Naive CD8+ T cells were defined stringently as CD45RO-CCR7+CD27+CD95- to exclude memory contaminants. Peripheral blood mononuclear cells were isolated from buffy coats using standard density gradient centrifugation. Naive CXCR3-negative and CXCR3-positive CD8+ T cells were flow-sorted using a FACSAria III. Total RNA was extracted from sorted cells using an RNeasy Mini Kit. The run used a NextSeq 550. The Human TCR Profiling Kit (MiLaboratory) was used to prepare UMI-labeled 5' RACE TRB cDNA libraries. cDNA synthesis used the entire amount of extracted RNA, and PCR amplification then used the entire amount of cDNA produced. Libraries were prepared in parallel with an identical number of PCR cycles. The authors' analysis ran thus. With a minimum of two reads required per UMI, MIGEC and MiXCR pulled out about 50,000 +/- 9,200 unique UMI-labeled TRB cDNA molecules from each library. On average, about 40,000 +/- 10,000 functional in-frame TRB CDR3 nucleotide clonotypes lacking stop codons were found per library. After downsampling to 5000 UMI-labeled TRB molecules per sample, diversity metrics, including normalized Shannon-Wiener and Chao1, were computed in VDJtools. For the central five CDR3 residues, VDJtools calculated physicochemical properties weighted by clonotype size, namely interaction energy, strength, volume and Kidera factor 4. With the reads reprocessed by TCRdb, a single entry stands for each CDR3 protein sequence and no DNA is reported. The V and J calls were not made by the authors but by TCRdb's processing. The sample's table covers 140,000 to 150,000 distinct CDR3 sequences. 0.25% to 0.35% of the sample comes from the top ten.

The source of this sequence is a human donor in good health. Some clones in this sample may be carry-over from other donors' samples. Source material: naive CXCR3+ CD8+ T cells from blood. The meaning of the sample's cell subset or site label: CD45RO-CCR7+CD27+CD95- naive CD8+ T cells expressing CXCR3 (TNR3+).

CDR3 protein: CASSLGPGLRNEQFF. The chain uses TRBV7-2 and TRBJ2-1; TCRdb gives TRBD1 as the D gene, but with no DNA this cannot be confirmed. For CDR1 and CDR2, the germline V gene lists SGHTA and FQGNSA. The cysteine opens and the phenylalanine closes a CDR3 of 15 amino acids. The DNA sequence is not available.